Following are 8 T cell receptor beta chains from one sample sequenced in a study of beta chain features in type 1 diabetes. Since all of the isolated RNA was reverse transcribed, expressed TCRB transcripts were what got sequenced. Here immunoSEQ multiplex PCR was the method, and the copy in TCRdb shows in-frame clones only, minus some. The table records about 620,000 clones, less than 20% of them present only once. Sequenced sample: naive CD4+ T cells from blood. These TCRs come from a man between 18 and 35 years old in good health.

The chain is built from TRBV10-3 and TRBJ2-7; perhaps TRBD2 as D (5 bases). Between the trimmed V and J ends, which lost 8 bases and 0 bases, there was a span of 11 bases. CDR1 is ENHRY and CDR2 is SYGVKD in the germline V gene. This CDR3 comprises 13 residues. CDR3 region: CAISGLSSYEQYF. CDR3 nucleotides: TGTGCCATCTCCGGACTGAGCTCCTACGAGCAGTACTTC.

There are a few counts of this clone. CDR3 DNA sequence: TGTGCCTGGAGCCGGGGGATCGAGCAGTACTTC. It specifies CAWSRGIEQYF. The genes are TRBV30 and TRBJ2-7; D is possibly TRBD2 (6 bases). This CDR3 region has 11 residues. CDR1 and CDR2 (germline): GTSNPN, SVGIG (reference sequence). Trimming took 3 bases from V and 6 from J, leaving 9 bases between them.

This clone occurred a few times. The genes are TRBV29-1 and TRBJ2-7, with 8 bases fitting TRBD1. The CDR3 extends over 17 amino acids. Trimming took 4 bases from V and 4 from J; bases not matched to a gene: 18. Germline CDR1 and CDR2: SQVTM and ANQGSEA. For the CDR3, the DNA is TGCAGCGTTGTTGTGGACAGGGAGTTCATAATTCGGTACGAGCAGTACTTC. This sequence encodes CSVVVDREFIIRYEQYF.

The CDR3 spells CASKRTSDFSEQFF. DNA of the CDR3: TGTGCCAGTAAACGGACTAGCGATTTTAGTGAGCAGTTCTTC. The chain recombines TRBV19 with TRBJ2-1, with 9 bases that match TRBD2. Germline CDR1 reads LNHDA; CDR2 reads SQIVND (reference sequence). The J segment lost 9 bases and the V segment lost 7 bases, leaving 10 bases of the junction unmatched. This CDR3 is 14 amino acids long.

The sample holds a few counts of this clone. The J gene is TRBJ2-5, the V gene TRBV5-1, with TRBD1 matching over 9 bases. The junction had 6 bases not matched to a gene; V was cut back by 2 bases and J by 4 bases. Germline V lookup: CDR1 SGHRS, CDR2 YFSETQ. This CDR3 contains 15 residues. The CDR3 protein is CASSFGDRDAETQYF. The DNA for the CDR3 is TGCGCCAGCAGCTTCGGGGACAGGGATGCAGAGACCCAGTACTTC.

This clone was detected only a few times. The rearrangement joins TRBV9 to TRBJ2-1; D unresolved. The V gene lost 3 bases and the J gene lost 9 bases, with 19 bases spanning the gap. The CDR3 runs to 15 residues. The V gene's germline CDR1 is SGDLS and CDR2 YYNGEE. The CDR3 bases are TGTGCCAGCAGCGCACGCCCTTCGGCGTTGACTGAGCAGTTCTTC. Amino acids: CASSARPSALTEQFF.

This clone appeared many times. CDR3 sequence (DNA): TGTGCCATCAGTCCCGGAGGTAGCGGGATCCATGAGCAGTTCTTC. Residues: CAISPGGSGIHEQFF. The chain links TRBV10-3 to TRBJ2-1; 8 bases map to TRBD2. The ends lost 5 bases at V and 8 bases at J; junction bases unmatched: 11. The CDR3 spans 15 residues. Germline CDR1 and CDR2: ENHRY and SYGVKD.

The chain recombines TRBV6-1 with TRBJ2-5, with D unresolved. The germline V gene encodes CDR1 MNHNS and CDR2 SASEGT. The CDR3 covers 12 residues. The V end lost 6 bases, the J end lost 3 bases, and 8 bases lay between the germline ends. CDR3 nucleotides: TGTGCCAGCAGCCCCCCGGAAGAGACCCAGTACTTC. Amino acid sequence: CASSPPEETQYF.